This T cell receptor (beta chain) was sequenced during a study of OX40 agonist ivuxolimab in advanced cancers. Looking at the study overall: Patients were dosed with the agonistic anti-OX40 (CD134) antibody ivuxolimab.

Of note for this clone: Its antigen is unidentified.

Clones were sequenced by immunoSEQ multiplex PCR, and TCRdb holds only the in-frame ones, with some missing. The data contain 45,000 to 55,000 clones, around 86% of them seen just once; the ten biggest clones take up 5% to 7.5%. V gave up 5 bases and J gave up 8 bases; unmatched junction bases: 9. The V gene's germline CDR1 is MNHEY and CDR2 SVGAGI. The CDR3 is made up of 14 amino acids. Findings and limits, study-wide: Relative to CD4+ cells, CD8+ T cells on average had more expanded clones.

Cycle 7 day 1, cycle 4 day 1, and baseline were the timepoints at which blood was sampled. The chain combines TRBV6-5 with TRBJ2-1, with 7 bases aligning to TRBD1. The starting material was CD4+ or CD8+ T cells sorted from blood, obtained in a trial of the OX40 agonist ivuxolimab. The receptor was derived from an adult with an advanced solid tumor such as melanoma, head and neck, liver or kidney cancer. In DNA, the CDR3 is TGTGCCAGCAGTCTGGACAGGTTAGGAGATGAGCAGTTCTTC. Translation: CASSLDRLGDEQFF.